Listed below are T cell receptor beta chains from one sample, sequenced in a study of CD8 T cells in Susac syndrome. A single record per CDR3 protein comes from TCRdb applying MiXCR to the immunoSEQ multiplex PCR reads. Here the sample spans fewer than 150,000 distinct CDR3 sequences, around 94% being singletons. The sequencing sample was made of CD8+ T cells from PBMCs. The source of these receptors is a human donor in good health. Each CDR3 is given with its conserved first and last residue. A D gene is named only where the DNA matches it firmly. The listing skips clone size in some rows; elsewhere it reads once, few, many or a size class.

clone_size	d_call	j_call	v_call	cdr3_aa	cdr3_nt
NA	NA	TRBJ1-3	TRBV9	CASSGDTIYF	TGTGCCAGCAGCGGTGACACCATATATTTT
NA	NA	TRBJ1-2	TRBV13	CASSLGSWRTNYGYTF	TGTGCCAGCAGCTTAGGAAGTTGGCGTACTAACTATGGCTACACCTTC
once	NA	TRBJ2-7	TRBV7-9	CASSPVGASSYEQYF	TGTGCCAGCAGCCCCGTGGGGGCTAGCTCCTACGAGCAGTACTTC
NA	NA	TRBJ2-3	TRBV27	CASSGGTTTDTQYF	TGTGCCAGCAGTGGGGGGACCACCACAGATACGCAGTATTTT
NA	NA	TRBJ2-1	TRBV7-2	CASTPSSYNEQFF	TGTGCCAGCACCCCGAGCTCCTACAATGAGCAGTTCTTC
NA	NA	TRBJ2-7	TRBV25-1	CASSEWDTAAHEQYF	TGTGCCAGCAGTGAATGGGACACCGCAGCCCACGAGCAGTACTTC
NA	TRBD1	TRBJ1-2	TRBV29-1	CSVEADRGGIYGYTF	TGCAGCGTTGAGGCCGACAGGGGTGGTATCTATGGCTACACCTTC
NA	TRBD2	TRBJ2-5	TRBV29-1	CSTMTPSGETQYF	TGCAGCACTATGACCCCTAGCGGGGAGACCCAGTACTTC
NA	NA	TRBJ2-3	TRBV9	CASSPEGTSRVDTQYF	TGTGCCAGCAGCCCAGAGGGGACCAGCCGAGTCGATACGCAGTATTTT
NA	TRBD1	TRBJ1-1	TRBV29-1	CSVERTGLGNTEAFF	TGCAGCGTTGAACGGACAGGGTTAGGGAACACTGAAGCTTTCTTT
NA	NA	TRBJ2-1	TRBV27	CASQERGDEQFF	TGTGCCAGCCAGGAGCGTGGCGATGAGCAGTTCTTC
NA	NA	TRBJ2-4	TRBV2	CASSEGYIQYF	TGTGCCAGCTCCGAGGGATACATTCAGTACTTC
NA	NA	TRBJ2-3	TRBV12-3/TRBV12-4	CASSSVLSTDTQYF	TGTGCCAGCAGTTCCGTACTTAGCACAGATACGCAGTATTTT
NA	NA	TRBJ2-5	TRBV6-6	CASSYSKSSLEETQYF	TGTGCCAGCAGTTACTCGAAGTCCTCTCTCGAAGAGACCCAGTACTTC
NA	TRBD2	TRBJ2-1	TRBV7-9	CASSSLTLSGRTYNEQFF	TGTGCCAGCAGCTCCTTAACCCTTAGCGGGAGGACCTACAATGAGCAGTTCTTC
NA	NA	TRBJ2-7	TRBV28	CASSFGSYEQYF	TGTGCCAGCAGTTTCGGGAGCTACGAGCAGTACTTC
NA	NA	TRBJ2-7	TRBV27	CASSLLLGQGQYF	TGTGCCAGCAGTTTATTGCTCGGGCAGGGTCAGTACTTC
NA	NA	TRBJ1-1	TRBV7-8	CASSPTGTNTEAFF	TGTGCCAGCAGCCCAACAGGGACGAACACTGAAGCTTTCTTT
NA	TRBD2	TRBJ2-1	TRBV29-1	CSATGGTEQFF	TGCAGCGCCACGGGGGGGACTGAGCAGTTCTTC
NA	NA	TRBJ2-1	TRBV7-6	CASSLLPGNEQFF	TGTGCCAGCAGCTTACTCCCCGGTAATGAGCAGTTCTTC
NA	TRBD2	TRBJ2-7	TRBV6-5	CASSYSGGALASHDGYF	TGTGCCAGCAGTTACTCCGGGGGGGCATTAGCTTCCCACGATGGGTACTTC
NA	NA	TRBJ2-1	TRBV5-1	CASSFWTAPQDNEQFF	TGCGCCAGCAGCTTTTGGACAGCCCCACAGGACAATGAGCAGTTCTTC
NA	NA	TRBJ1-1	TRBV20-1	CSARDRTVMNTEAFF	TGCAGTGCTAGAGACCGGACAGTTATGAACACTGAAGCTTTCTTT
NA	NA	TRBJ2-5	TRBV6-1	CASNQWETQYF	TGTGCCAGCAACCAGTGGGAGACCCAGTACTTC